The 24 T cell receptor beta chains in this list originate from one sample, sequenced in a study of shared clonotypes between healthy human individuals. Only in-frame clones appear in the TCRdb table, and some are missing; sequencing was by immunoSEQ multiplex PCR. The sample carries some 2,000,000 clones, 95% recorded once. Sample: naive CD4+ T cells sorted from blood. Subset here: CD45RA+ positively selected. The receptors were sampled from a man younger than 35 in good health.

This clone was seen once. The CDR3 region is CASSMMRAGTSGTDTQYF. The CDR3 DNA reads as TGTGCCAGTAGTATGATGAGGGCCGGGACTAGCGGCACAGATACGCAGTATTTT. The chain employs TRBV19 and TRBJ2-3; 10 bases map to TRBD2. V was pared by 3 bases and J by 1 base, with 10 bases of the junction left unmatched. From germline, CDR1 is LNHDA and CDR2 SQIVND (reference sequence). There are 18 residues in the CDR3.

The rearrangement links TRBV10-1 to TRBJ2-7; D gene uncertain. The V gene lost 7 bases and the J gene lost 2 bases, with 15 bases spanning the gap. The germline V gene has CDR1 WNHNN and CDR2 SYGVQD (reference sequence). The CDR3 loop spans 14 amino acids. This chain's CDR3 is CASTEDRVPYEQYF. Written as DNA, the CDR3 is TGCGCCAGCACCGAGGACCGAGTCCCCTACGAGCAGTACTTC.

In its sample, this clone was seen once. This chain connects TRBV4-1 to TRBJ2-2, with a weak D call TRBD2 (6 bases). The CDR3 runs to 16 residues. Germline CDR1 reads MGHRA; CDR2 reads YSYEKL. V was clipped by 4 bases and J by 3 bases, with 15 bases between them. The CDR3 loop is CASSPRDLGDTGELFF. CDR3 bases: TGCGCCAGCAGCCCCCGGGACTTAGGGGACACCGGGGAGCTGTTTTTT.

The chain recombines TRBV6-6 with TRBJ1-5; TRBD1 might be the D (5 bases). From germline, CDR1 is MNHNY and CDR2 SVGAGI (reference sequence). CDR3 length: 15 amino acids. V dropped 7 bases and J dropped 2 bases, with 15 bases sitting between them. CDR3 sequence: CASKPDIKGNQPQHF. CDR3 DNA sequence: TGTGCCAGCAAACCGGACATTAAGGGCAATCAGCCCCAGCATTTT.

The count of this clone is one. The sample contains more than one DNA sequence encoding this CDR3. The chain has TRBV5-1 and TRBJ1-4, with 10 bases lining up with TRBD1. After removal of 4 bases from V and 8 bases from J, the junction contained 8 bases not matched to a gene. This CDR3 region has 15 residues. Germline assignment: CDR1 SGHRS and CDR2 YFSETQ. CDR3 amino acids: CASSLDGTGVEKLFF. The CDR3 region has the DNA TGCGCCAGCAGCCTGGACGGGACAGGGGTAGAAAAACTGTTTTTT.

This clone was seen a single time. The rearrangement uses TRBV5-1 and TRBJ2-2; D gene uncertain. The CDR3 has 15 amino acids. V dropped 2 bases and J dropped 2 bases, with 10 bases sitting between them. The germline CDR1 and CDR2 sequences are SGHRS and YFSETQ. This CDR3 reads CASSFVGINTGELFF. The CDR3 coding sequence is TGCGCCAGCAGCTTCGTAGGGATTAACACCGGGGAGCTGTTTTTT.

The table lists this clone with a count of one. CDR3 sequence: CASSPPGVAFF. Written as DNA, the CDR3 is TGTGCCAGCAGCCCCCCCGGGGTGGCGTTCTTC. V gene TRBV11-2 combines with J gene TRBJ2-1; D possibly corresponds to TRBD2 (5 bases). This CDR3 has 11 residues. V dropped 5 bases and J dropped 15 bases, with 14 bases sitting between them. Germline V gives CDR1 SGHAT, CDR2 FQNNGV.

V and J are TRBV29-1 and TRBJ2-3; TRBD2 agrees at 11 bases. CDR3 length: 15 residues. Per germline, CDR1 SQVTM and CDR2 ANQGSEA. V was pared by 1 base and J by 4 bases, with 4 bases of the junction left unmatched. Written as DNA, the CDR3 is TGCAGCGTTGAAGCGGCTAGCGGGGGGTCAGATACGCAGTATTTT. Protein sequence: CSVEAASGGSDTQYF.

This chain connects TRBV6-1 to TRBJ1-5; D not certain. In germline, CDR1 is MNHNS, CDR2 SASEGT. CDR3 length equals 14 residues. Trimming shortened V by 1 base and J by 6 bases, and 10 bases separated the two germline ends. CDR3 coding DNA: TGTGCCAGCAGTGAAGTCGAGGGCGTTCAGCCCCAGCATTTT. This codes for CASSEVEGVQPQHF.

This chain uses TRBV5-4 with TRBJ1-2; 7 bases line up with TRBD1. This CDR3 is 13 amino acids long. Germline trimming cut 3 bases from V and 4 bases from J; bases unmatched to any gene: 3. CDR1 is SGHNT and CDR2 is YYREEE in the germline V gene (reference sequence). CDR3 amino acids: CASSWTGLYGYTF. The CDR3 DNA reads as TGTGCCAGCAGCTGGACAGGACTCTATGGCTACACCTTC.

This clone has a handful of counts. The chain combines TRBV6-5 with TRBJ2-7; D may correspond to TRBD1 or TRBD2 (5 bases each). CDR1 and CDR2 from the germline V gene are MNHEY and SVGAGI. The CDR3 has 12 residues. The V end lost 7 bases, the J end lost 9 bases, and 16 bases lay between the germline ends. CDR3 amino acids: CASTEPSGRQYF. The CDR3 coding sequence is TGTGCCAGCACCGAACCCTCGGGACGGCAGTACTTC.

The chain uses TRBV5-8 and TRBJ2-5; 8 bases align to TRBD2. The CDR3 runs to 17 residues. CDR1 is SGHTS and CDR2 is YDEGEE in the germline V gene. V shed 4 bases and J 2 bases; nucleotides not matched to a gene: 13. This CDR3 reads CASSPGSDSSGQETQYF. The CDR3 DNA reads as TGTGCCAGCAGCCCCGGATCAGATTCTAGCGGGCAAGAGACCCAGTACTTC.

The chain uses TRBV7-2 and TRBJ2-1; a possible D gene is TRBD2 (6 bases). The V end lost 5 bases, the J end lost 5 bases, and 10 bases lay between the germline ends. The CDR3 consists of 13 residues. Per germline, CDR1 SGHTA and CDR2 FQGNSA. The CDR3 is CASSVGLNNEQFF. The CDR3, as DNA: TGTGCCAGCAGCGTTGGACTAAACAATGAGCAGTTCTTC.

The chain has TRBV6-5 and TRBJ2-7; a possible D gene is TRBD1 (6 bases). V shed 2 bases and J shed 7 bases, with 18 bases lying between them. Germline values: CDR1 MNHEY, CDR2 SVGAGI. The CDR3 has 15 residues. The DNA of the CDR3 is TGTGCCAGCAGTTACGATTGGCAGTCCCAGGGGGAGCAGTACTTC. Translating it yields CASSYDWQSQGEQYF.

This clone was observed a single time. The chain carries TRBV7-2 and TRBJ2-3, with 8 bases fitting TRBD2. Germline CDR1 is SGHTA and CDR2 is FQGNSA. The CDR3 is 16 residues long. The V gene end was trimmed by 5 bases and the J gene end by 3 bases; junction bases not matched to a gene: 10. CDR3 DNA: TGTGCCAGCAGCCCCGGGAGCGGGAGAGGGACAGATACGCAGTATTTT. Amino acid sequence: CASSPGSGRGTDTQYF.

The V gene is TRBV30, the J gene TRBJ2-5; TRBD1 matches at 11 bases. The CDR3 runs 14 residues. Germline V lookup: CDR1 GTSNPN, CDR2 SVGIG (reference sequence). V lost 4 bases, J lost 7 bases, and 8 bases stayed unmatched. CDR3 DNA: TGTGCCTGGACCGGGACAGGGGGGTTAGGGACCCAGTACTTC. It codes for CAWTGTGGLGTQYF. Drawing the rest from reference TRBV30 and TRBJ2-5, the complete variable domain is SQTIHQWPATLVQPVGSPLSLECTVEGTSNPNLYWYRQAAGRGLQLLFYSVGIGQISSEVPQNLSASRPQDRQFILSSKKLLLSDSGFYLCAWTGTGGLGTQYFGPGTRLLVL.

V is TRBV9 and J is TRBJ2-3, with a weak D call TRBD2 (5 bases). CDR3 length: 15 residues. The V gene's germline CDR1 is SGDLS and CDR2 YYNGEE. With 4 bases removed from V and 4 bases from J, the gap between germline ends came to 16 bases. The CDR3 reads CASSPGKERSDTQYF. CDR3 DNA sequence: TGTGCCAGCAGCCCGGGAAAGGAGAGGTCAGATACGCAGTATTTT.

The chain links TRBV11-2 to TRBJ2-7, with 9 bases that match TRBD1. Germline trimming cut 1 base from V and 5 bases from J; bases unmatched to any gene: 6. The CDR3 consists of 15 residues. CDR1 is SGHAT, CDR2 FQNNGV, per germline. This CDR3 is CASSLVGTGIDEQYF. CDR3 nucleotides: TGTGCCAGCAGCTTAGTCGGGACAGGGATCGACGAGCAGTACTTC. The entire variable domain, with the rest obtained from reference TRBV11-2 and TRBJ2-7, is as follows: EAGVAQSPRYKIIEKRQSVAFWCNPISGHATLYWYQQILGQGPKLLIQFQNNGVVDDSQLPKDRFSAERLKGVDSTLKIQPAKLEDSAVYLCASSLVGTGIDEQYFGPGTRLTVT.

Worth noting for this clone: Other DNA sequences in this sample translate to the same CDR3. The chain has TRBV11-3 and TRBJ2-6; 8 bases map to TRBD2. Germline-derived CDR1 and CDR2 are SGHNT and YENEEA. V dropped 5 bases and J dropped 2; count of bases not matched to a gene: 2. This CDR3 is built from 15 residues. The CDR3 nucleotides are TGTGCCAGCAGCCCCGGGGGGGCTGGGGCCAACGTCCTGACTTTC. It codes for CASSPGGAGANVLTF. Looking up the rest from reference TRBV11-3 and TRBJ2-6 gives the full variable domain: EAGVVQSPRYKIIEKKQPVAFWCNPISGHNTLYWYLQNLGQGPELLIRYENEEAVDDSQLPKDRFSAERLKGVDSTLKIQPAELGDSAVYLCASSPGGAGANVLTFGAGSRLTVL.

The chain couples TRBV30 to TRBJ1-1; D gene unclear. Looked up from germline, CDR1 is GTSNPN and CDR2 is SVGIG (reference sequence). CDR3 length: 13 residues. The V gene lost 5 bases and the J gene lost 4 bases, with 14 bases spanning the gap. As DNA, the CDR3 is TGTGCCTGGGGAATTGGGTATACCACTGAAGCTTTCTTT. As protein: CAWGIGYTTEAFF.

V gene TRBV6-5 combines with J gene TRBJ2-5, with TRBD2 matching over 8 bases. This CDR3 has 13 residues. V lost 6 bases to trimming and J lost 3 bases; unmatched junction nucleotides: 3. The germline V gene encodes CDR1 MNHEY and CDR2 SVGAGI. In DNA, the CDR3 is TGTGCCAGCAGCCGGGGGGGGAAAGAGACCCAGTACTTC. This codes for CASSRGGKETQYF.

CDR3: CASSLRQDQETQYF. The CDR3 DNA is TGTGCCAGCAGCTTGAGACAGGACCAAGAGACCCAGTACTTC. The V call is TRBV5-4, the J call TRBJ2-5; perhaps TRBD1 as D (6 bases). V was clipped by 1 base and J by 0 bases, with 7 bases between them. The CDR3 covers 14 residues. The germline CDR1 and CDR2 sequences are SGHNT and YYREEE (reference sequence).

The table lists this clone with a count of one. This chain links TRBV11-2 with TRBJ1-6, with D perhaps TRBD1 (5 bases). The CDR3 sequence is 18 residues long. Deletions cut 5 bases from V and 3 bases from J, with 20 bases between. Germline V gives CDR1 SGHAT, CDR2 FQNNGV. Here the CDR3 reads CASSLDSSYSYYNSPLHF. CDR3 DNA: TGTGCCAGCAGCCTCGACAGCAGCTATTCCTACTATAATTCACCCCTCCACTTT.

The chain joins TRBV28 to TRBJ1-4, with TRBD1 identical over 9 bases. Germline loops: CDR1 MDHEN, CDR2 SYDVKM. The junction had 8 bases not matched to a gene; V was cut back by 5 bases and J by 10 bases. CDR3 size: 14 residues. CDR3 sequence: CASSPQGADGKLFF. In DNA, the CDR3 is TGTGCCAGCAGTCCACAGGGGGCCGACGGAAAACTGTTTTTT. Combining the CDR3 with reference TRBV28 and TRBJ1-4 gives the whole variable domain DVKVTQSSRYLVKRTGEKVFLECVQDMDHENMFWYRQDPGLGLRLIYFSYDVKMKEKGDIPEGYSVSREKKERFSLILESASTNQTSMYLCASSPQGADGKLFFGSGTQLSVL.